The subject of this entry is one T cell receptor (beta chain). In its sample, this clonotype was seen a few times. Its recognized antigen is unknown. Base qualities were left out, and no much larger clone turns up one base away. The instrument given in TCRdb is Illumina HiSeq 2500. Quantitative 5'-RACE with molecular barcodes was used to prepare TCR beta libraries. Per the authors' processing: Disease-linked TCR variants were identified with a new computational method built on a probabilistic model of VDJ rearrangement. TCRdb redid the processing of the public reads, applying fastp at Q25 and MiXCR, and retained in-frame beta chains. When rows share a CDR3 protein, they turn into one entry using the most common DNA and genes. The V and J calls reflect TCRdb's pipeline rather than the authors' work. The sample table lists 250,000 to 300,000 distinct CDR3 sequences, 20% of them with a count of one. The top ten clones comprise roughly 7.4% of the sample.

The data were obtained in a study of CD8 T cells in ankylosing spondylitis (dated by TCRdb to the late 2010s). For context, the study as a whole: The study set out to find disease-linked TCR variants by profiling T cell receptor beta repertoires in ankylosing spondylitis patients and healthy donors. The full study cohort comprised 20 to 25 ankylosing spondylitis patients and over a hundred healthy donors. Peripheral blood was sampled, and synovial fluid was also collected from ankylosing spondylitis patients. The paper as a whole reports these results and caveats: The disease-linked clones showed a CD8+ phenotype and occurred at relatively low frequencies in peripheral blood. Some of the motif variants had been reported before in the synovial fluid and blood of reactive arthritis patients, a finding that suggests common disease-initiation mechanisms. Significant enrichment of the disease-linked clones was reported in matched synovial fluid samples from ankylosing spondylitis patients. Blood from ankylosing spondylitis patients appeared to be characterized by a TCR beta motif composed of eight highly homologous amino acid variants.

CDR1 SGHRS and CDR2 YFSETQ were looked up in the germline V gene. Trimming leaves V shorter by 4 bases and J shorter by 0 bases, with the junction holding 4 bases beyond the gene matches. The CDR3 holds 18 amino acids from the cysteine to the phenylalanine. Kept here is only the CDR3 DNA, which spans 54 bases and is read in frame from base 1. The chain is assembled from TRBV5-1 and TRBJ2-4, and 16 junction bases match TRBD2. The receptor's source is a male donor with ankylosing spondylitis or in good health (not recorded which). Sequencing was carried out using blood, either unsorted or a sorted T cell fraction (not recorded which). The CDR3 corresponds to CASSQGLAGGLAKNIQYF. The base sequence is TGCGCCAGCAGCCAGGGACTAGCGGGGGGGCTAGCCAAAAACATTCAGTACTTC.